The 11 T cell receptor beta chains reported below all come from one sample, sequenced in a study of cytomegalovirus exposure and HLA in healthy donors. Primers for the PCR totalled 60 Vbeta and 13 Jbeta. TCRdb's table, derived via immunoSEQ multiplex PCR, lists solely in-frame clones and lacks some. The data hold 40,000 to 55,000 clones, with approximately 70% observed a single time. The sequencing sample was made of PBMCs. These TCRs come from a man younger than 40 in good health and CMV-seronegative.

The genes are TRBV7-9 and TRBJ2-2; TRBD1 might be the D (5 bases). V gave up 2 bases and J gave up 5 bases, with 18 bases separating them. CDR3 length: 17 amino acids. Germline V gives CDR1 SEHNR, CDR2 FQNEAQ (reference sequence). The CDR3 loop is CASSLNHRRVDTGELFF. For the CDR3, the DNA is TGTGCCAGCAGCTTAAATCATCGCAGGGTGGATACCGGGGAGCTGTTTTTT.

This chain connects TRBV10-1 to TRBJ2-7, with TRBD2 as a possible D gene (6 bases). There are 17 residues in the CDR3. Trimming took off 3 bases at V and 3 bases at J, with 21 bases between the two ends. The germline V gene encodes CDR1 WNHNN and CDR2 SYGVQD (reference sequence). This CDR3 is CASSDFEVEEEGYEQYF. CDR3 coding DNA: TGCGCCAGCAGTGACTTCGAGGTGGAGGAGGAGGGCTACGAGCAGTACTTC.

In its sample, this clone was seen a few times. The gene calls are TRBV29-1 and TRBJ2-1; a possible D gene is TRBD2 (7 bases). Germline V gene sequence: CDR1 SQVTM, CDR2 ANQGSEA. Trimming stripped 2 bases from V and 10 bases from J, with 15 bases between. The CDR3 covers 13 residues. The CDR3 loop is CSVEMRRGGEQFF. In DNA form, the CDR3 reads TGCAGCGTTGAAATGCGGAGGGGGGGCGAGCAGTTCTTC.

As regards this clone: Other DNA sequences within the sample encode an identical CDR3. V gene TRBV6-5 combines with J gene TRBJ2-7, with TRBD1 as a possible D gene (5 bases). V lost 1 base to trimming and J lost 2 bases, with 9 bases between them. The CDR3 covers 14 residues. Germline assignment: CDR1 MNHEY and CDR2 SVGAGI. CDR3 amino acids: CASSYWGKTYEQYF. CDR3 nucleotides: TGTGCCAGCAGTTACTGGGGCAAGACCTACGAGCAGTACTTC.

This chain links TRBV5-1 with TRBJ2-1; 10 nucleotides agree with TRBD1. CDR1 is SGHRS and CDR2 is YFSETQ in the germline V gene. Trimming at V came to 4 bases and at J to 6 bases, leaving 7 bases not matched to a gene. This CDR3 spans 15 amino acids. The CDR3 bases are TGCGCCAGCAGCAACCCGGGACAGGGGATCAATGAGCAGTTCTTC. This codes for CASSNPGQGINEQFF. The variable domain in full, completed from reference TRBV5-1 and TRBJ2-1, reads KAGVTQTPRYLIKTRGQQVTLSCSPISGHRSVSWYQQTPGQGLQFLFEYFSETQRNKGNFPGRFSGRQFSNSRSEMNVSTLELGDSALYLCASSNPGQGINEQFFGPGTRLTVL.

The V gene is TRBV6-1, the J gene TRBJ1-3; D not certain. The CDR3 consists of 15 residues. V shed 7 bases and J shed 2 bases, with 15 bases lying between them. Germline V lookup: CDR1 MNHNS, CDR2 SASEGT. The CDR3 region is CASNPLPGTGNTIYF. The CDR3, as DNA: TGTGCCAGCAACCCCCTCCCGGGAACTGGAAACACCATATATTTT.

The sample holds one count of this clone. The V and J genes are TRBV5-6 and TRBJ1-2; D might be TRBD1 (5 bases). Deletions cut 4 bases from V and 3 bases from J, with 19 bases between. There are 16 residues in the CDR3. Germline assignment: CDR1 SGHDT and CDR2 YYEEEE. CDR3 in amino acids: CASSPGAARRHYGYTF. CDR3 sequence (DNA): TGTGCCAGCAGCCCTGGGGCCGCTCGTAGGCACTATGGCTACACCTTC.

The chain uses TRBV4-1 and TRBJ1-1; D gene uncertain. There are 13 residues in the CDR3. From germline, CDR1 is MGHRA and CDR2 YSYEKL. Trimming shortened V by 1 base and J by 2 bases, and 5 bases separated the two germline ends. The chain's CDR3 is CASSQVRNTEAFF. The CDR3 DNA is TGCGCCAGCAGCCAAGTCAGAAACACTGAAGCTTTCTTT.

The J gene is TRBJ2-7, the V gene TRBV5-1, with D perhaps matching TRBD2 (5 bases). CDR1 and CDR2 (germline): SGHRS, YFSETQ. The CDR3 sequence is 13 residues long. The V and J ends lost 2 bases and 0 bases respectively, with 6 bases between them. This CDR3 reads CASSFGSSYEQYF. The CDR3 DNA sequence: TGCGCCAGCAGCTTTGGGAGCTCCTACGAGCAGTACTTC. The full variable domain, with the rest looked up from reference TRBV5-1 and TRBJ2-7, is KAGVTQTPRYLIKTRGQQVTLSCSPISGHRSVSWYQQTPGQGLQFLFEYFSETQRNKGNFPGRFSGRQFSNSRSEMNVSTLELGDSALYLCASSFGSSYEQYFGPGTRLTVT.

This clone was seen a few times. The chain recombines TRBV6-1 with TRBJ2-3, with TRBD2 matching 11 bases. The junction had 10 bases not matched to a gene; V was cut back by 1 base and J by 4 bases. This CDR3 comprises 18 residues. Germline CDR1 is MNHNS and CDR2 is SASEGT. CDR3: CASSEVAGGPIMADTQYF. The CDR3 bases are TGTGCCAGCAGTGAAGTAGCGGGAGGGCCTATTATGGCAGATACGCAGTATTTT.

This clone appeared a single time. The genes are TRBV6-1 and TRBJ2-7; 8 bases line up with TRBD2. Germline trimming cut 6 bases from V and 3 bases from J; bases unmatched to any gene: 4. The CDR3 runs 13 residues. CDR1 and CDR2 (germline): MNHNS, SASEGT. The CDR3, as DNA: TGTGCCAGCAGGGGGACTAGTAGCTACGAGCAGTACTTC. It encodes CASRGTSSYEQYF.